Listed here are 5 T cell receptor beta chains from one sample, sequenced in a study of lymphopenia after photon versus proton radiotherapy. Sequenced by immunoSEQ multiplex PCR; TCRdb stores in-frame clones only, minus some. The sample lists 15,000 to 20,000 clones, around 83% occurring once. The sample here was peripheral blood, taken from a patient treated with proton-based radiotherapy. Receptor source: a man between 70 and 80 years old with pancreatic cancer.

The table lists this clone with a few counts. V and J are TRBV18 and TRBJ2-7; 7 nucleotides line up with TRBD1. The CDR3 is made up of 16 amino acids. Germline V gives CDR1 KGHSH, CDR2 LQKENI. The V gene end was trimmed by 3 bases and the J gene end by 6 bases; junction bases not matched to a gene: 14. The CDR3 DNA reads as TGTGCCAGCTCACCTGCCGGGACAGCCTCGACGCGCGAGCAGTACTTC. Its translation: CASSPAGTASTREQYF.

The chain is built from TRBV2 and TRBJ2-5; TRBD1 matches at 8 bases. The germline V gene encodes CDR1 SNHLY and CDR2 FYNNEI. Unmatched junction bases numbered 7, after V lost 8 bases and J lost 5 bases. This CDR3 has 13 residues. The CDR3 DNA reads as TGTGCCAGCTGGACAGGGTCGGCGGAGACCCAGTACTTC. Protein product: CASWTGSAETQYF. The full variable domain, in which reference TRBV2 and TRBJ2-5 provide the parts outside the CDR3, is EPEVTQTPSHQVTQMGQEVILRCVPISNHLYFYWYRQILGQKVEFLVSFYNNEISEKSEIFDDQFSVERPDGSNFTLKIRSTKLEDSAMYFCASWTGSAETQYFGPGTRLLVL.

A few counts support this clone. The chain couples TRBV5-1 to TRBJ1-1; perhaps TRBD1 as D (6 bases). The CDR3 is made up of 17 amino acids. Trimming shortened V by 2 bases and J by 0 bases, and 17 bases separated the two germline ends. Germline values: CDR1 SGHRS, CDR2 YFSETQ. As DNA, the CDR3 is TGCGCCAGCAGCTTTACAAGTACAGGGATAGTGAACACTGAAGCTTTCTTT. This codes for CASSFTSTGIVNTEAFF.

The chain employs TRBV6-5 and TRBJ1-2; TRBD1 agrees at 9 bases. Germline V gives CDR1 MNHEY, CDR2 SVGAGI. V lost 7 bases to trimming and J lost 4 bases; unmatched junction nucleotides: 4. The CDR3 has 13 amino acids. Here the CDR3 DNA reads TGTGCCAGCACCGGACAGGGGACCTATGGCTACACCTTC. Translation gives CASTGQGTYGYTF.

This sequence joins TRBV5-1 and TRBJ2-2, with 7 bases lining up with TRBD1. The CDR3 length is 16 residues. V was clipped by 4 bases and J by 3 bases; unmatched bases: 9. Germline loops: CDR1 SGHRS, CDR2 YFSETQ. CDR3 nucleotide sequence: TGCGCCAGCAGCGCCCCCGGGACAGAAGACACCGGGGAGCTGTTTTTT. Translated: CASSAPGTEDTGELFF.